The table lists the clone carrying this T cell receptor beta chain with many counts. What it binds is not known. One entry per CDR3 protein results from TCRdb running MiXCR on the 5' RACE reads. The sample has approximately 90,000 distinct CDR3 sequences, about 11% seen once. Deletions cut 6 bases from V and 9 bases from J, with 12 bases between. The CDR3 spans 11 residues. This entry is derived from a study of early T cells in non-severe SARS-CoV-2 infection. Findings of the study overall: Anti-spike CD8 responses were favored in VDJdb matching, and private and CD4 specificities were missed.

The material was whole blood, obtained at baseline. The genes are TRBV12-3 or TRBV12-4 and TRBJ2-7; perhaps D is TRBD1 or TRBD2 (5 bases each). This sequence was found in an adult who was a healthcare worker with PCR-confirmed SARS-CoV-2 infection or an uninfected control (not recorded which). CDR3 sequence: CASRSGAWQYF. For the CDR3, the DNA is TGTGCCAGCAGGTCCGGGGCTTGGCAGTACTTC.